The entry below describes one T cell receptor (beta chain). Its antigen remains unidentified. Other DNA sequences in this sample translate to the same CDR3. These data are taken from a study of beta chain features in type 1 diabetes. Using CD45RO/CCR7/CD25/CD127/CD95/CD27, CD4+ naive, central memory, regulatory and stem cell-like memory cells were sorted. Expressed TCRB transcripts got sequenced, as all isolated RNA was reverse transcribed. Clones were sequenced by immunoSEQ multiplex PCR, and TCRdb holds only the in-frame ones, with some missing. The sample records a few hundred thousand clones, around 12% being singletons. Findings and limits, study-wide: Among patients, naive, central memory and Treg TCRB repertoires appeared more similar than among healthy donors. Across all four CD4+ subsets, people with type 1 diabetes showed modestly shorter TCRB CDR3s.

The receptor was derived from a woman aged 18-29 years with type 1 diabetes. Sequencing was done on a sample of naive CD4+ T cells from blood.

CDR3 coding DNA: TGTGCCAGCAGCTTCCCAGGGACAGATACGCAGTATTTT. Protein product: CASSFPGTDTQYF. The rearrangement joins TRBV7-9 to TRBJ2-3; TRBD1 might be the D (5 bases). The V end was cut by 3 bases, the J end by 3 bases, with 7 bases between. In germline, CDR1 is SEHNR, CDR2 FQNEAQ (reference sequence). The CDR3 runs to 13 residues.